This T cell receptor beta chain was captured by sequencing in a study of cytomegalovirus exposure and HLA in healthy donors (dated by TCRdb to 2016 to 2017). Some background on the complete study: According to an earlier analysis of 450 to 650 of the donors, 150 million to 200 million T cells yielded 100 million or so unique TCR beta sequences and 250 to 350 Gb of sequence data. Class I and class II HLA loci were covered by the typing at four-digit resolution. Using immunosequencing, the study profiled T cell repertoires from around 680 subjects and related those repertoires to cytomegalovirus serostatus. Donor age, sex, ethnicity and CMV serostatus were compiled together with the repertoire data. In an earlier analysis of about 590 of the donors, high-throughput TCR beta sequencing was used to judge whether each TCR beta V gene segment behaved as functional or pseudogenic. Five DR-DQ haplotypes were treated as single units for association and clustering because of strong linkage in the cohort. The number of typed donors differed by locus: 629-630 for A, B, C, DRB1 and DQB1; 500 to 550 for DQA1; fewer than 610 for DPA1; and around 490 for DPB1. Among almost 400 genotyped donors of the cohort, an average of approximately 250,000 unique TCR beta nucleotide sequences were sequenced per donor, around a sixth of them non-productive. A later analysis re-examined previously published TCR beta repertoires from over 500 donors and added high-resolution HLA genotyping to investigate patterns of TCR occurrence. Every repertoire in the discovery cohort had been generated on one and the same sequencing platform. Rather than using new phenotypic data, the later analysis identified candidate immune exposures from TCR beta sequences and from how often those sequences occurred across donors. A separate validation cohort of about 110 different subjects was used in addition to the approximately 670-subject first cohort. The study combined high-throughput TCR immunosequencing, statistical association of individual TCRs with disease status, and machine learning to predict cytomegalovirus infection status. The aim of the study was to test whether cataloging public T cell receptors could identify signatures of past pathogen exposure. Genome-wide SNP genotypes for about 65% of the 666 donors were used in a later genetic analysis, which treated that subset as a discovery cohort. Roughly 290 gigabases of sequencing data and 70 million to 100 million unique TCR sequences made up an early release that covered over 550 HLA-typed donors. Of the 398 genotyped donors, 81% fell in the genetic ancestry cluster associated with self-reported Caucasian donors. Overall study outcomes, separate from this receptor: A later analysis reported that several top co-occurrence clusters appeared linked to parvovirus B19, influenza, CMV and Epstein-Barr virus. When HLA alleles, especially DR and DQ, strongly co-occurred, TCR associations were difficult to assign to individual alleles. The classifier was reported to diagnose cytomegalovirus status with high specificity and sensitivity in both the original and validation cohorts. A further reported finding was that TCR beta sequences accurately predicted the HLA-A and HLA-B alleles for most subjects in the first cohort. A few of the identified cytomegalovirus-associated TCR beta chains were confirmed in vitro to be specific for cytomegalovirus antigens. The study gave a list of about 160 TCR beta chains associated with cytomegalovirus. A group of highly shared sequence variants was considered likely to be a technical artifact of the sequencing pipeline. In an earlier analysis of about 600 of the donors, most TCR beta V segments appeared in productive rearrangements about 87% or about 30% of the time, broadly matching IMGT annotations. The cohort was sequenced for TCR beta chains only, and without alpha or paired-chain data the features that could be detected were limited. Across donors, most TCR sequences were observed very rarely, whereas some public TCRs were present in many individuals. A later genetic analysis associated a missense DCLRE1C variant with V-gene and J-gene trimming of TCR beta chains, and an independent cohort replicated the association. Presence/absence analyses assumed roughly uniform sequencing depth across donors, an assumption that may not hold. According to the authors, the approach could potentially be generalized to other disease states and immunological phenotypes. According to a later analysis, TCR association rates differed among HLA loci, with DRB1 alleles showing the most associated TCRs and HLA-C alleles showing the fewest. According to a later genetic analysis, donors in an Asian-associated ancestry cluster had fewer N-insertions in productive TCRs than the approximately 710-donor mean. For the cohort, immune exposure information was limited to CMV serostatus. Most CMV-associated TCR beta chains appeared to be HLA-restricted in a later analysis, and the HLA associations seemed to be driven largely by CMV exposure. A later analysis found that HLA-associated TCR beta chains were more clonally expanded and had lower generation probabilities than equally common non-associated chains. Correlated functional status among segregating V segments might reflect linkage disequilibrium, but an unknown experimental factor could not be ruled out. HLA typing was unavailable for some donors at each locus, so association tests used only the typed subset. Because counts were too low, some 17 rarely observed V segments, including chromosome 9 orphons, were excluded from the earlier analysis of a few hundred of the donors. In a later analysis, 15,000 to 20,000 TCR beta sequences were associated with specific HLA alleles at a false discovery rate of 0.05.

The receptor library was made with the immunoSEQ multiplex PCR assay. The multiplex PCR relied on a mix of 60 forward primers for TCR Vbeta segments and 13 reverse primers for TCR Jbeta segments. Amplification of the CDR3 region of rearranged TCR beta genes was performed with a multiplex PCR assay on genomic DNA. On the Illumina HiSeq System, the amplified TCR beta libraries were sequenced as 87-base-pair reads. Turning to the authors' computational methods: Across the 670 or so repertoires, a later analysis counted roughly 84 million unique TCR beta chains, roughly 11 million of which were shared by at least two donors. Raw reads were error-corrected and collapsed into unique sequences by a nearest-neighbor algorithm in which closely related sequences were merged to remove PCR and sequencing errors. To assign V, D and J gene segments, CDR3 sequences were aligned to IMGT reference sequences. For a sequence to be retained, at least a six-nucleotide match to both a V gene segment and a J gene segment was required. Rearrangements were classified as productive when the CDR3 lacked stop codons and remained in frame with V and J, and all other rearrangements were classified as non-productive. Following IMGT convention, CDR3 was defined as the stretch from the second conserved V-encoded cysteine up to the conserved J-encoded phenylalanine. The earlier analysis of about 590 of the donors excluded sequences that lacked an unambiguous match to a single V gene segment. In an earlier analysis of several hundred of the donors, V segments were called functional above 56.7% productive rearrangements and were called segregating when the between-donor standard deviation exceeded 5%. A statistical classification framework was built to diagnose cytomegalovirus status from the catalog of TCR beta chain sequences. A later analysis assigned V and J genes by comparing TCR nucleotide sequences with IMGT/GENE-DB human TR gene sequences. In a later analysis, CDR3 sequences and most-parsimonious VDJ recombination scenarios were assigned using the TCRdist pipeline. In a later analysis, each TCR beta chain was defined by its CDR3 amino acid sequence together with its V-gene family, and reads lacking a unique V-gene family were excluded. A later analysis removed 600 or so highly shared, low-generation-probability nucleotide sequences to deal with suspected cross-contamination and a sequencing artifact. In a later analysis, a clonal expansion index for each public chain was calculated from normalized within-repertoire ranks of inferred template counts. In a later analysis, generation probabilities were computed using a VDJ recombination model fitted to out-of-frame rearrangements, and the results were checked against IGoR. In a later analysis, hypergeometric tests were used to score TCR-TCR, TCR-HLA and TCR-CMV co-occurrence, with a repertoire-size bias correction applied to TCR pairs. False discovery rates were estimated in a later analysis by permuting HLA or CMV assignments 20 times. A later analysis grouped co-occurring TCRs with DBSCAN, adding TCRdist sequence similarity when clustering within HLA-allele-positive subsets. Repertoires with fewer than 30,000 or more than 120,000 public chains were left out of co-occurrence clustering, as were five repertoires with anomalous nucleotide sharing. In its TCRdb copy, this immuneACCESS table keeps in-frame sequences only and misses some clones. Where compared with another copy, unresolved V genes explain less than half of these, and the others have no known cause. That table gives V, J and clone size, and the DNA gave D and trimming. The table for this sample lists roughly 70,000 clones; around 77% of them were counted only once. The top ten constitute about 6.5% of the sample.

The cohort comprised several hundred healthy bone marrow donors. Cohort members were all nominally healthy when sampled, although unrecorded immune exposures were likely present. The donor tested CMV seronegative and was one of the 352 seronegative cohort members. Each donor provided a peripheral blood sample, and peripheral blood mononuclear cells were used for TCR beta sequencing. The Qiagen DNeasy Blood Extraction Kit was used to extract genomic DNA from the blood cell samples. As concerns this clone: Its recognized antigen is unknown. One base away there is no much larger clone; base qualities are not given.

Sequencing was carried out using PBMCs. The sequence derives from a man aged 45 to 65 in good health and CMV-seronegative.

The bases are TGTGCCAGCAGTAGAGGACTCGGGCAGTACTTC. It translates to CASSRGLGQYF. The chain is encoded by TRBV27 joined to TRBJ2-5; TRBD2 could be the D gene, as 5 bases match. Spanning cysteine to phenylalanine, the CDR3 consists of 11 amino acids. The CDR3 DNA has 33 bases and is translated from base 1. In the germline V gene (reference sequence), CDR1 corresponds to MNHEY and CDR2 to SMNVEV. Between the V and J ends, shortened by 5 bases and 11 bases respectively, the junction contains 12 bases.